These T cell receptor beta chains were read from a single sample in a study of vaccination effects on CD4 cells after COVID-19. Their target antigens are unknown. Data came from immunoSEQ multiplex PCR; TCRdb stores just in-frame clones and leaves some out. This table holds about 73,000 clones, around 74% found once. The sequencing here drew on CD4+ T cells from PBMCs cultured with HCoV-NL63 spike peptides, taken before COVID-19 vaccination. Receptors were obtained from a human donor who received a COVID-19 vaccine. Each CDR3 is given with its conserved first and last residue. The D gene is left open where the match is weak. Rows may omit the clone size; those that give it use once, few, many or a size class.

d_call	clone_size	v_call	j_call	cdr3_aa	cdr3_nt
.	.	TRBV7-2	TRBJ2-3	CASSFGGTDTQYF	TGTGCCAGCAGCTTCGGCGGGACAGATACGCAGTATTTT
TRBD1	.	TRBV5-1	TRBJ1-6	CASSRGQGDSPLHF	TGCGCCAGCAGCAGGGGACAGGGCGACTCACCCCTCCACTTT
.	.	TRBV21-1	TRBJ1-2	CASSKGQSRNYGYTF	TGTGCCAGCAGCAAAGGACAGTCAAGAAACTATGGCTACACCTTC
.	.	TRBV5-1	TRBJ2-1	CASSLAAEDEQFF	TGCGCCAGCAGCTTGGCCGCAGAGGATGAGCAGTTCTTC
TRBD2	.	TRBV6-1	TRBJ2-3	CASSVLRGGLSSTDTQYF	TGTGCCAGCAGTGTTTTGCGGGGGGGCCTTTCTAGCACAGATACGCAGTATTTT
TRBD1	.	TRBV10-3	TRBJ1-3	CAISAGTGGDTIYF	TGTGCCATCAGTGCCGGGACAGGAGGGGACACCATATATTTT
TRBD1	.	TRBV5-1	TRBJ2-1	CASSFGQGYNEQFF	TGCGCCAGCAGCTTTGGACAGGGATACAATGAGCAGTTCTTC
TRBD1	.	TRBV5-1	TRBJ1-1	CASSTTGGRNTEAFF	TGCGCCAGCAGCACCACAGGGGGTCGGAACACTGAAGCTTTCTTT
.	few	TRBV5-4	TRBJ1-4	CASSLDGFNEKLFF	TGTGCCAGCAGCTTGGACGGATTTAATGAAAAACTGTTTTTT
.	few	TRBV2	TRBJ1-1	CASRKDGNTEAFF	TGTGCCAGCAGGAAGGACGGGAACACTGAAGCTTTCTTT
TRBD1	.	TRBV9	TRBJ2-2	CASSVEGQFTGELFF	TGTGCCAGCAGCGTAGAGGGACAGTTCACCGGGGAGCTGTTTTTT
TRBD2	.	TRBV3-1/TRBV3-2	TRBJ2-2	CASSQEGLAGGGTGELFF	TGTGCCAGCAGCCAAGAAGGACTAGCGGGGGGTGGCACCGGGGAGCTGTTTTTT
TRBD1	.	TRBV28	TRBJ1-1	CASSFSFSDRDTEAFF	TGTGCCAGCAGTTTTTCGTTCTCCGACAGGGACACTGAAGCTTTCTTT
.	.	TRBV18	TRBJ1-1	CASSLQGGTEAFF	TGTGCCAGCTCACTCCAGGGAGGCACTGAAGCTTTCTTT
.	few	TRBV29-1	TRBJ1-2	CSVEATDYGYTF	TGCAGCGTTGAGGCGACAGACTATGGCTACACCTTC
TRBD1	.	TRBV30	TRBJ1-4	CTRTGVNEKLFF	TGTACCAGGACAGGGGTTAATGAAAAACTGTTTTTT
.	few	TRBV29-1	TRBJ1-1	CSVHRLNTEAFF	TGCAGCGTTCATCGACTGAACACTGAAGCTTTCTTT
.	.	TRBV18	TRBJ1-1	CASSPPELSRGTEAFF	TGTGCCAGCTCACCTCCTGAATTGAGTAGAGGCACTGAAGCTTTCTTT
.	.	TRBV15	TRBJ1-6	CATSRETGFINSPLHF	TGTGCCACCAGCAGAGAGACGGGTTTTATTAATTCACCCCTCCACTTT
TRBD2	.	TRBV2	TRBJ2-4	CASSAAGDIQYF	TGTGCCAGCAGTGCGGCGGGAGACATTCAGTACTTC
.	many	TRBV30	TRBJ1-1	CAWRGRGEAFF	TGTGCCTGGAGGGGGAGGGGGGAAGCTTTCTTT
.	.	TRBV7-9	TRBJ2-5	CASSQDHQTQYF	TGTGCCAGCAGTCAAGACCACCAGACCCAGTACTTC
.	.	TRBV27	TRBJ1-4	CASSGQGNMAVEKLFF	TGTGCCAGCAGTGGCCAGGGGAATATGGCTGTTGAAAAACTGTTTTTT
.	.	TRBV24-1	TRBJ2-5	CATSDPTAQETQYF	TGTGCCACCAGTGATCCCACGGCTCAAGAGACCCAGTACTTC
.	.	TRBV7-2	TRBJ1-1	CASSFQGSPNTEAFF	TGTGCCAGCAGCTTTCAGGGTTCCCCGAACACTGAAGCTTTCTTT
TRBD1	.	TRBV6-5	TRBJ2-3	CASRGTGADTQYF	TGTGCCAGCAGGGGGACAGGGGCAGATACGCAGTATTTT